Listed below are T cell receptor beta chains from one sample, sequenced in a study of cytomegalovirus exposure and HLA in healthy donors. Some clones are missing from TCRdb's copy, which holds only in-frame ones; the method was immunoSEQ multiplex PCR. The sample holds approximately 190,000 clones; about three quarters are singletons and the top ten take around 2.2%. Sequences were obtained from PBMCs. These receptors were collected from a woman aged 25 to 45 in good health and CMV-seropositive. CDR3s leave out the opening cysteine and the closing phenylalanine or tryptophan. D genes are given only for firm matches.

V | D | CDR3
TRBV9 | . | ASSVAGSEQY
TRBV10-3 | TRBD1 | AIRGDRANEKLF
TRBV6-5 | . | ASRTGWGPDTQY
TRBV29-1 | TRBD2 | SVRGGSTDTQY
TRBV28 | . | ASSLFGGTGELF
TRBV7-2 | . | ASSPLETGSGGKLF
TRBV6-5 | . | ASSLQGRNYEQY
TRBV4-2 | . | ASSQGHQETQY
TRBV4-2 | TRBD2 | ATTTLSGSASDTQY
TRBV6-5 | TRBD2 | ASRGGDEQY
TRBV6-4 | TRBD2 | ASSDSRVAGYTGELF
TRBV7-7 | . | ASSPEKGNTIY
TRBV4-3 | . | ASSQELSTDTQY
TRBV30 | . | AWRRSGQETQY
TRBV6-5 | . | ASSYSWLAKTGEQY
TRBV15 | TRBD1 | ATSRGRGPQETQY
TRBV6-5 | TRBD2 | ASRTTSAQFGEQF
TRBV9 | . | ASSRQPQENTEAF
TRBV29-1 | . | SVTGRTGVMNTEAF
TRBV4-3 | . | ASSQDPRANTGELF
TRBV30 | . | ACRDFNGNEQF
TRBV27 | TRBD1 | ASTRSLTRGGREQF
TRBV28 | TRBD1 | ASTPGQGYNEQF
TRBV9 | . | ASSVGSPNTGELF
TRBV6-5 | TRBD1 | ASSYKRGPVYGYT
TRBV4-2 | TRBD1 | ASSPGTGGGETQY
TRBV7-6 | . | ASSPYRTDTQY
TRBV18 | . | ASSPRGNTEAF
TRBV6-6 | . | ASSYSELKNTEAF
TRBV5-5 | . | ASSLAVRQPQH
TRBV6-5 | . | ASSRGSPFDEQF
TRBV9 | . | ATIRGGNIQY
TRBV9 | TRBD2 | ASSDRPGLAPGELF
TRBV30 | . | AWTTGLSGNTIY
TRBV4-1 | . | ASSQGGSVYGYT
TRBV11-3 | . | ASSPGASYNEQF
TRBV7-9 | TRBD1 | ASSQPTGGVNQETQY
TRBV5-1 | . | ASSFGYEQY
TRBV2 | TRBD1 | ASSADRDDEKLF
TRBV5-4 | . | ATLLLQENEQF
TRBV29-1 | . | SVVAVEAF
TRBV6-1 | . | ASSDWGPGGETQY